A selection of T cell receptor beta chains follows, all from one sample in a study of shared clonotypes between healthy human individuals. The method was immunoSEQ multiplex PCR; TCRdb's version includes in-frame clones alone and lacks a portion of them. The data hold roughly 380,000 clones, with approximately 97% observed a single time. The specimen sequenced was memory CD8+ T cells sorted from blood. These receptors all stem from a man aged 25-45 years in good health. CDR3s include the opening cysteine and the closing phenylalanine or tryptophan. The order of the fields is V gene, D gene, clone size, J gene, CDR3 protein, CDR3 DNA. A D gene is named only where the DNA matches it firmly. A clone size is listed for some rows: how often the clone was seen (once, few, many), or a class if it is expanded.

>TRBV7-2|TRBD2|-|TRBJ2-3
CASRLAGGGDTQYF
TGTGCCAGCAGACTAGCGGGAGGGGGAGATACGCAGTATTTT
>TRBV12-5|-|-|TRBJ2-1
CASGKTSGVEQFF
TGTGCTAGTGGGAAGACTAGTGGAGTTGAGCAGTTCTTC
>TRBV28|TRBD2|once|TRBJ2-7
CASSLPPGLADTQAYEQYF
TGTGCCAGCAGTCTTCCCCCGGGACTAGCGGACACGCAGGCCTACGAGCAGTACTTC
>TRBV27|-|-|TRBJ1-3
CASSLRGRGNTIYF
TGTGCCAGCAGCCTGCGTGGGCGGGGAAACACCATATATTTT
>TRBV19|TRBD1|-|TRBJ1-4
CASSNQGATNEKLFF
TGTGCCAGTAGTAACCAGGGGGCAACTAATGAAAAACTGTTTTTT
>TRBV21-1|-|-|TRBJ1-1
CASITSTEAFF
TGTGCCAGCATAACAAGCACTGAAGCTTTCTTT
>TRBV30|-|-|TRBJ1-3
CAWSVLGGGAAGNTIYF
TGTGCCTGGAGTGTACTGGGAGGGGGGGCAGCTGGAAACACCATATATTTT
>TRBV9|-|-|TRBJ1-5
CASSMGPNQPQHF
TGTGCCAGCAGCATGGGCCCCAATCAGCCCCAGCATTTT
>TRBV7-3|-|-|TRBJ1-2
CASSPSRGDVRGYTF
TGTGCCAGCAGCCCCTCGCGGGGCGACGTGCGTGGCTACACCTTC
>TRBV2|TRBD2|once|TRBJ2-1
CASSGGLAINEQFF
TGTGCCAGCAGTGGGGGACTAGCCATCAATGAGCAGTTCTTC
>TRBV27|-|-|TRBJ1-1
CASSLRQGWTEAFF
TGTGCCAGCAGTTTAAGGCAGGGTTGGACTGAAGCTTTCTTT
>TRBV19|TRBD1|-|TRBJ2-6
CASIEVGQGARGANVLTF
TGTGCCAGTATAGAGGTGGGACAGGGGGCCAGAGGGGCCAACGTCCTGACTTTC
>TRBV4-1|-|-|TRBJ2-2
CASSSRMPLGAPGELFF
TGCGCCAGCAGCAGCCGGATGCCCCTCGGGGCCCCCGGGGAGCTGTTTTTT
>TRBV30|TRBD2|once|TRBJ2-1
CAWKRREPYNEQFF
TGTGCCTGGAAGAGGCGGGAGCCGTACAATGAGCAGTTCTTC
>TRBV5-3|-|-|TRBJ2-1
CARSFARARYNEQFF
TGTGCCAGAAGCTTCGCGAGGGCGCGTTACAATGAGCAGTTCTTC
>TRBV28|-|-|TRBJ1-1
CASSLGGERNTEAFF
TGTGCCAGCAGTTTAGGGGGAGAAAGGAACACTGAAGCTTTCTTT
>TRBV2|TRBD2|-|TRBJ2-7
CASRERGSAYEQYF
TGTGCCAGCAGGGAGCGGGGGTCCGCGTACGAGCAGTACTTC
>TRBV7-9|-|few|TRBJ1-5
CASSLENQPQHF
TGTGCCAGCAGCTTAGAAAATCAGCCCCAGCATTTT
>TRBV5-4|-|-|TRBJ2-7
CASSSRQAYEQYF
TGTGCCAGCAGCTCGCGACAGGCCTACGAGCAGTACTTC
>TRBV28|-|-|TRBJ2-3
CASSLLAGTDTQYF
TGTGCCAGCAGTTTATTAGCGGGCACAGATACGCAGTATTTT
>TRBV29-1|-|-|TRBJ2-2
CSVVKNTGELFF
TGCAGCGTTGTCAAGAACACCGGGGAGCTGTTTTTT
>TRBV7-2|TRBD2|-|TRBJ2-1
CASSFSAGGPNEQFF
TGTGCCAGCAGCTTTTCAGCGGGAGGGCCCAATGAGCAGTTCTTC
>TRBV2|-|-|TRBJ2-7
CASSAPRAGSSYEQYF
TGTGCCAGCAGTGCCCCCAGGGCAGGGAGCTCCTACGAGCAGTACTTC
>TRBV7-6|-|-|TRBJ2-7
CASSLSEVSEQYF
TGTGCCAGCAGCTTAAGTGAGGTTTCCGAGCAGTACTTC
>TRBV19|-|-|TRBJ1-2
CASSIDLIGRVGYTF
TGTGCCAGTAGTATAGATCTAATTGGGAGAGTTGGCTACACCTTC
>TRBV5-5|TRBD1|once|TRBJ2-1
CASSWGQGSYNEQFF
TGTGCCAGCAGCTGGGGACAGGGCTCCTACAATGAGCAGTTCTTC
>TRBV27|-|-|TRBJ2-7
CASSSGYEQYF
TGTGCCAGCAGTTCAGGCTACGAGCAGTACTTC
>TRBV19|TRBD1|once|TRBJ2-5
CASSTPGQGGLKGTQYF
TGTGCCAGTAGTACCCCGGGACAGGGAGGACTAAAGGGGACCCAGTACTTC
>TRBV11-2|-|-|TRBJ2-1
CASSLRLAGGNEQFF
TGTGCCAGCAGCTTAAGATTGGCCGGCGGCAATGAGCAGTTCTTC
>TRBV2|-|-|TRBJ1-4
CASSRTALTNEKLFF
TGTGCCAGCAGTAGGACAGCCCTGACGAATGAAAAACTGTTTTTT